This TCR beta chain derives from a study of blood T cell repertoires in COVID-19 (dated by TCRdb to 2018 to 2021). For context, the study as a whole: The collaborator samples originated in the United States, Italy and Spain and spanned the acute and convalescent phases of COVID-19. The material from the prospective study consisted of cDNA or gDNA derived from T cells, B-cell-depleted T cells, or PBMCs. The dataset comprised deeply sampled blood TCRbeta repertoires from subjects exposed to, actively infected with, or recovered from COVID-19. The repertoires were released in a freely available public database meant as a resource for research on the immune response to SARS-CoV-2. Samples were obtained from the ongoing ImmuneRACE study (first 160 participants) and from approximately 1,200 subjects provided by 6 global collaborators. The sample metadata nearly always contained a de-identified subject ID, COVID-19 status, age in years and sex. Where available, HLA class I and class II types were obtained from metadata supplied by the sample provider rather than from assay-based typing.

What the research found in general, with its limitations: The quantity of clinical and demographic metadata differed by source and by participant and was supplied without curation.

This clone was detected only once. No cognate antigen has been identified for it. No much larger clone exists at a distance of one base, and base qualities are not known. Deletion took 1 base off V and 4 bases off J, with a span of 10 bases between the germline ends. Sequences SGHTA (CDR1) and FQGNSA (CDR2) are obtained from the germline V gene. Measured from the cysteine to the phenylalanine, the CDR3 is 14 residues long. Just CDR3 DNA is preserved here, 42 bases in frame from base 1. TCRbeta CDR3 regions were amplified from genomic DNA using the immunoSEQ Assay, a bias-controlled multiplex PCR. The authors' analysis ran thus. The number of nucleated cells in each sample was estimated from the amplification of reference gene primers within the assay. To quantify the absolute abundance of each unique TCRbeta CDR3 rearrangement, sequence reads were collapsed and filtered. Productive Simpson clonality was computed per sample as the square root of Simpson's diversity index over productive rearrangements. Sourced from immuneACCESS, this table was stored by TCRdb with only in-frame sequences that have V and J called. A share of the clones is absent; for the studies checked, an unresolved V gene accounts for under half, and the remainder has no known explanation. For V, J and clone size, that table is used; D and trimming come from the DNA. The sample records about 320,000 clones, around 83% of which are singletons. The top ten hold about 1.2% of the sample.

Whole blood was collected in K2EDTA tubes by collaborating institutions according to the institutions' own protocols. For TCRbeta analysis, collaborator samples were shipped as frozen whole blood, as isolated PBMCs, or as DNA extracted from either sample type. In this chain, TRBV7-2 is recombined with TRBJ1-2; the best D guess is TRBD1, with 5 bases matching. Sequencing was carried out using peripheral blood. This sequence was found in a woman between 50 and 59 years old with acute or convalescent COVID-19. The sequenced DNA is TGTGCCAGCAGCTTAGGGGGCGGTGGCTATGGCTACACCTTC. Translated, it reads CASSLGGGGYGYTF.